This T cell receptor (beta chain) originates from a study of CD8 T cells in Susac syndrome. Trimming left V 6 bases short and J 0 bases short, with 15 bases between. The germline V gene encodes CDR1 MNHEY and CDR2 SVGAGI. This CDR3 contains 15 residues. RNA totalling about 0.45 to 1 ug underwent reverse transcription with random hexamers. MiXCR was run by TCRdb on the immunoSEQ multiplex PCR reads, yielding one entry per CDR3 protein. The data show some 190,000 distinct CDR3 sequences, approximately 93% seen once. The genes are TRBV6-5 and TRBJ2-7; possibly TRBD2 for D (7 bases). The sample comprised CD4+ T cells from PBMCs. This clonotype was obtained from a human donor in good health. CDR3 DNA sequence: TGTGCCAGCAGCTATTGGGGGGGCGTCTCCTACGAGCAGTACTTC. Translating it yields CASSYWGGVSYEQYF.